In this sample, the clone carrying this T cell receptor (beta chain) turned up a few times. The use of a sample-barcoded 5' primer and a J-beta primer mix characterized a second PCR of about 6 to 11 cycles. Each single sample gave us at least 3 million CDR3-containing paired-end reads. Via MiXCR, TCRdb re-called the 5' RACE reads, giving one row per CDR3 protein. The data show 450,000 to 700,000 distinct CDR3 sequences, approximately 30% seen once. This record belongs to a study of blood T cells in healthy people across ages. The CDR3 has 17 residues. The J segment lost 1 base and the V segment lost 2 bases, leaving 7 bases of the junction unmatched. Per the germline V gene, CDR1 is SGHRS and CDR2 is YFSETQ.

This TCR derives from a woman between 65 and 79 years old in good health. Specimen: blood. J is TRBJ1-5 and V is TRBV5-1, with TRBD1 matching over 9 bases. CDR3 nucleotide sequence: TGCGCCAGCAGCTTAGGCCCGACAGGGGGGAGCAATCAGCCCCAGCATTTT. Its translation is CASSLGPTGGSNQPQHF.